One and the same sample provided the 16 T cell receptor beta chains below, sequenced in a study of shared clonotypes between healthy human individuals (dated by TCRdb to 2020 to 2022). To prepare the library, the immunoSEQ multiplex PCR assay was applied. Drawn from immuneACCESS, this table holds only the in-frame rearrangements with V and J called that TCRdb kept. Clones are partly lost; checked studies trace under half to an unresolved V gene and leave the rest unexplained. This sample comprises some 580,000 clones, around 97% of them detected only once. The ten largest clones add up to roughly 0.055% of the sample. The sequencing input was naive CD4+ T cells sorted from blood. The cell subset or site label, as the study defines it: CD45RA+ positively selected. All receptors come from a woman aged 25 to 39 in good health.

The J gene is TRBJ2-3, the V gene TRBV28, with TRBD2 matching 8 bases. This CDR3 comprises 14 residues. V lost 6 bases and J lost 0; bases outside the gene matches: 2. The germline V gene encodes CDR1 MDHEN and CDR2 SYDVKM. The CDR3 DNA is TGTGCCAGCAGCCCTAGCGGGAGCACAGATACGCAGTATTTT. Translation: CASSPSGSTDTQYF.

V usage is TRBV10-3 and J usage is TRBJ1-5; 7 positions match TRBD1. This CDR3 contains 14 residues. The junction had 7 bases not matched to a gene; V was cut back by 5 bases and J by 6 bases. Germline V gene sequence: CDR1 ENHRY, CDR2 SYGVKD. The CDR3 loop is CAISTGTETQPQHF. The CDR3 DNA sequence: TGTGCCATCAGTACCGGGACAGAGACTCAGCCCCAGCATTTT.

This chain links TRBV5-1 with TRBJ2-1; D gene unclear. The CDR3 totals 15 residues. Trimming removed 3 bases from V and 7 bases from J, with 17 bases in between. Germline V gene lookup returns CDR1 SGHRS and CDR2 YFSETQ. The CDR3 region has the DNA TGCGCCAGCAGCTCCTCTGGGAATGGTAGGAATGAGCAGTTCTTC. Its protein product is CASSSSGNGRNEQFF. Complete variable domain (other parts from reference TRBV5-1 and TRBJ2-1): KAGVTQTPRYLIKTRGQQVTLSCSPISGHRSVSWYQQTPGQGLQFLFEYFSETQRNKGNFPGRFSGRQFSNSRSEMNVSTLELGDSALYLCASSSSGNGRNEQFFGPGTRLTVL.

J is TRBJ1-1 and V is TRBV9, with D maybe TRBD1 (6 bases). Trimming pared 4 bases from V and 4 bases from J, leaving 17 bases between. This CDR3 comprises 15 residues. The germline V gene encodes CDR1 SGDLS and CDR2 YYNGEE. CDR3 amino acids: CASSPHGGGPTEAFF. CDR3 sequence (DNA): TGTGCCAGCAGCCCCCATGGAGGGGGTCCCACTGAAGCTTTCTTT.

The chain combines TRBV5-1 with TRBJ2-7, with 9 bases matching TRBD1. CDR3 size: 14 residues. Germline V lookup: CDR1 SGHRS, CDR2 YFSETQ. J gave up 6 bases and V 4 bases, and 8 bases lay outside the gene matches. The CDR3 reads CASSTGTGTTEQYF. The CDR3 DNA follows: TGCGCCAGCAGCACTGGGACAGGGACCACCGAGCAGTACTTC.

V and J are TRBV19 and TRBJ2-2, with 7 bases aligning to TRBD1. Per germline, CDR1 LNHDA and CDR2 SQIVND (reference sequence). Losses at the gene ends were 0 bases for V and 4 bases for J; bases not matched to a gene: 2. The CDR3 has 15 amino acids. The CDR3 region is CASSIETGSTGELFF. In DNA form, the CDR3 reads TGTGCCAGTAGTATAGAGACAGGGAGCACCGGGGAGCTGTTTTTT.

This chain connects TRBV18 to TRBJ2-5, with 7 bases identical to TRBD1. This CDR3 is 14 amino acids long. V lost 3 bases, J lost 4 bases, and 5 bases stayed unmatched. CDR1 KGHSH and CDR2 LQKENI come from the germline V gene. The CDR3 bases are TGTGCCAGCTCACCCGGGACAGACCTAGAGACCCAGTACTTC. This codes for CASSPGTDLETQYF. Drawing the rest from reference TRBV18 and TRBJ2-5, the complete variable domain is NAGVMQNPRHLVRRRGQEARLRCSPMKGHSHVYWYRQLPEEGLKFMVYLQKENIIDESGMPKERFSAEFPKEGPSILRIQQVVRGDSAAYFCASSPGTDLETQYFGPGTRLLVL.

The chain carries TRBV5-1 and TRBJ1-2; TRBD1 agrees at 9 bases. V lost 5 bases to trimming and J lost 6 bases; unmatched junction nucleotides: 8. The germline V gene encodes CDR1 SGHRS and CDR2 YFSETQ. The CDR3 has 14 residues. The chain's CDR3 is CASRETDRGHGYTF. The CDR3 nucleotides read TGCGCCAGCAGAGAGACGGACAGGGGACATGGCTACACCTTC.

V is TRBV5-1 and J is TRBJ2-1; 9 bases match TRBD2. Germline-derived CDR1 and CDR2 are SGHRS and YFSETQ. The V and J ends lost 3 bases and 3 bases, in that order; junction bases with no gene match: 19. This CDR3 has 20 residues. This chain's CDR3 is CASSSFSRQGVAGVYNEQFF. DNA of the CDR3: TGCGCCAGCAGCTCTTTTTCCCGGCAGGGGGTAGCGGGAGTCTACAATGAGCAGTTCTTC.

This chain connects TRBV7-8 to TRBJ2-4, with 7 bases identical to TRBD1. This CDR3 has 20 amino acids. Germline V gives CDR1 SGHVS, CDR2 FQNEAQ. Unmatched junction bases numbered 18, after V lost 4 bases and J lost 0 bases. CDR3 sequence: CASSSYPRDSADRAKNIQYF. In DNA, the CDR3 is TGTGCCAGCAGCTCCTACCCCCGGGACAGCGCCGACCGAGCCAAAAACATTCAGTACTTC.

The V and J genes are TRBV11-3 and TRBJ2-3; a possible D gene is TRBD1 (5 bases). The CDR3 spans 13 residues. The V gene's germline CDR1 is SGHNT and CDR2 YENEEA. V lost 6 bases to trimming and J lost 1 base, with 8 bases between them. The CDR3 region has the DNA TGTGCCAGCAGAAAACAGGGCACAGATACGCAGTATTTT. As protein: CASRKQGTDTQYF.

The chain combines TRBV21-1 with TRBJ2-3; TRBD2, the D gene given by the table, was not confirmed from the DNA. TRBV21-1 is a pseudogene locus. The CDR3 contains 16 residues. The CDR3 protein is CASNPRRGWGTDTQYF. The CDR3 DNA sequence: TGTGCCAGCAACCCACGCCGGGGATGGGGCACAGATACGCAGTATTTT.

As concerns this clone: In the same sample, other DNA sequences code for this CDR3. CDR3: CASSPGTTETQYF. In DNA, the CDR3 is TGTGCCAGCTCACCGGGGACTACAGAGACCCAGTACTTC. V and J are TRBV18 and TRBJ2-5, with 7 bases aligning to TRBD2. Germline CDR1 is KGHSH and CDR2 is LQKENI. The CDR3 runs to 13 residues. Germline trimming cut 3 bases from V and 4 bases from J; bases unmatched to any gene: 2.

This clone was detected once. The V gene is TRBV19, the J gene TRBJ2-4; D unclear. The CDR3 runs to 12 residues. CDR1 and CDR2 (germline): LNHDA, SQIVND (reference sequence). V lost 7 bases and J lost 4, with 8 bases in between. CDR3 in DNA: TGTGCCAGTAATGTGGGGAAAAACATTCAGTACTTC. Translating gives CASNVGKNIQYF.

The chain uses TRBV5-6 and TRBJ2-4; D unclear. CDR1 and CDR2 (germline): SGHDT, YYEEEE. V lost 1 base, J lost 0 bases, and 17 bases lay in between. This CDR3 contains 18 residues. The CDR3 DNA follows: TGTGCCAGCAGCTTGCGGGCTCCTCACGTGGCAGCCAAAAACATTCAGTACTTC. Protein: CASSLRAPHVAAKNIQYF.

The V call is TRBV28, the J call TRBJ2-1, with TRBD2 identical over 12 bases. Per the germline V gene, CDR1 is MDHEN and CDR2 is SYDVKM. This CDR3 contains 15 residues. The ends lost 4 bases at V and 10 bases at J; junction bases unmatched: 8. CDR3 bases: TGTGCCAGCAGTTATTCAGGACTAGCGGGATGGGAGCAGTTCTTC. Its protein product is CASSYSGLAGWEQFF.